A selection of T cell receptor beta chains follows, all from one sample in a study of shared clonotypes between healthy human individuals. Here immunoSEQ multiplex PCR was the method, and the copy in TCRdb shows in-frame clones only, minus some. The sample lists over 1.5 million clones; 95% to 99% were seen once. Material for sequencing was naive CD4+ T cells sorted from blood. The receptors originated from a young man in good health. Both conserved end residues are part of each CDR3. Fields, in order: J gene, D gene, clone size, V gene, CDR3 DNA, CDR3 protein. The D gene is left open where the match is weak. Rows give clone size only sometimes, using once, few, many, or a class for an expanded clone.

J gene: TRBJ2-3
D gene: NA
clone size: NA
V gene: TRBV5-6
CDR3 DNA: TGTGCCAGCAGCTACGGCGGAAATACGCAGTATTTT
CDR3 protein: CASSYGGNTQYF

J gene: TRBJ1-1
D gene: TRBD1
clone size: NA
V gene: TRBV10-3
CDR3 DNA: TGTGCCGTTTCCGGGACAGCGGGTTCTGAAGCTTTCTTT
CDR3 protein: CAVSGTAGSEAFF

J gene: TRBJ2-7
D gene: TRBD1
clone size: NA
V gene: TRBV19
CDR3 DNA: TGTGCCAGTAGTCCGAGAGACAGGGGGTCTACCTACGAGCAGTACTTC
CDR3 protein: CASSPRDRGSTYEQYF

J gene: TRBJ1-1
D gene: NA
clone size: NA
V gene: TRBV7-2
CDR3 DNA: TGTGCCAGCAGCTTCGGGCAGGTCAAAATGAACACTGAAGCTTTCTTT
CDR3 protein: CASSFGQVKMNTEAFF

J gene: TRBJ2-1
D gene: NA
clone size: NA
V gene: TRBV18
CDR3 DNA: TGTGCCAGCTCACCACAATTAGACTACAATGAGCAGTTCTTC
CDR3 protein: CASSPQLDYNEQFF

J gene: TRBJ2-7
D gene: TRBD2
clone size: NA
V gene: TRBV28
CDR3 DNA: TGTGCCAGCAGTTTATTTCCTGGGACTAGATCCTACGAGCAGTACTTC
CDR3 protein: CASSLFPGTRSYEQYF

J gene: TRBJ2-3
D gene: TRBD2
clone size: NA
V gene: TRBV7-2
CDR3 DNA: TGTGCCAGCAGCTTCGGACTAGCGGGAGTGGGTGATACGCAGTATTTT
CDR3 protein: CASSFGLAGVGDTQYF

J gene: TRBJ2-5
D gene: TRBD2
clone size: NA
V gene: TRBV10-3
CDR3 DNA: TGTGCCATCAGTGAGTCGGGACTAGCGGGAGGAGAGACCCAGTACTTC
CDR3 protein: CAISESGLAGGETQYF

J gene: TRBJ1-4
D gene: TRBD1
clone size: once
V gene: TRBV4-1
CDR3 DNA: TGCGCCAGCAGCCAAACAGGGGAAACTAATGAAAAACTGTTTTTT
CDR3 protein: CASSQTGETNEKLFF

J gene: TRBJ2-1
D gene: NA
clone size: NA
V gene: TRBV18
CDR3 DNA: TGTGCCAGCTCACCAGGGACAACGGGGGGAGCGGGCATCAATGAGCAGTTCTTC
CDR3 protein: CASSPGTTGGAGINEQFF

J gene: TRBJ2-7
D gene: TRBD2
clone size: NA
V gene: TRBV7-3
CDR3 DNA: TGTGCCAGCAGCCCAAATCCGGGACTAGCAGTTTACGAGCAGTACTTC
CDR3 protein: CASSPNPGLAVYEQYF

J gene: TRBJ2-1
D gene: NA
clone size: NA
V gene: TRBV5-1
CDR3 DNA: TGCGCCAGCAGCTTGGAGGCAAACCAGCAGTTCTTC
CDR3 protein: CASSLEANQQFF

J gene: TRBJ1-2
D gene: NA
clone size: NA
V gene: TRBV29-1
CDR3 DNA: TGCAGCGTTTCGGGGGGCAGAAGGACGTATGGCTACACCTTC
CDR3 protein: CSVSGGRRTYGYTF

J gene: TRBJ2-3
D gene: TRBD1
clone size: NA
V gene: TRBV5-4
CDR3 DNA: TGTGCCAGCAGCTCAGGGACAGGGCACACAGATACGCAGTATTTT
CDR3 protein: CASSSGTGHTDTQYF

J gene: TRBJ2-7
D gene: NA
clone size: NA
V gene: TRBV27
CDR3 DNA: TGTGCCAGCAGTTTACTTAGGGCAGGGCACGAGCAGTACTTC
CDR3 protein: CASSLLRAGHEQYF

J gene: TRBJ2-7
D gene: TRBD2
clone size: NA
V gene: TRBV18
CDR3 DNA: TGTGCCAGCTCACCACCGTCTAGCGGTTACGAGCAGTACTTC
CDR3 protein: CASSPPSSGYEQYF

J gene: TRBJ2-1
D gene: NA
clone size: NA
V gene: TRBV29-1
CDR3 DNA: TGCAGCGTTGGCCAGGGAAATTCCTACAATGAGCAGTTCTTC
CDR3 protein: CSVGQGNSYNEQFF